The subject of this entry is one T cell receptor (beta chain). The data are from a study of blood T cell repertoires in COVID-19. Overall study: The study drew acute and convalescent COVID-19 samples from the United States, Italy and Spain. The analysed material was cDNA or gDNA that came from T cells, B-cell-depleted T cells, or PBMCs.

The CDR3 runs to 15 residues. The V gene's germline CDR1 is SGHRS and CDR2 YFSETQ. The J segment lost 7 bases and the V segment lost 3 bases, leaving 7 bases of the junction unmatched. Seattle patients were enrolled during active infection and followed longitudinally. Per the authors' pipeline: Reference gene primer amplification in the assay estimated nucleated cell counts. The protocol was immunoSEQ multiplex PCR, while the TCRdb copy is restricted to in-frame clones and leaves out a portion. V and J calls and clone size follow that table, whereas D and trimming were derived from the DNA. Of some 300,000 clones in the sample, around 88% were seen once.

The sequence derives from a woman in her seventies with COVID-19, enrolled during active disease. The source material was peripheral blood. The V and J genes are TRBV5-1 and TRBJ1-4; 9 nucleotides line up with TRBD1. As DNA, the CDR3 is TGCGCCAGCAGCTATATGACAGGGGGAAGTGAAAAACTGTTTTTT. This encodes CASSYMTGGSEKLFF.